Presented here are 2 T cell receptor beta chains from one specimen sequenced in a study of T-cell reconstitution after alpha-beta-depleted transplantation in children. Preparation of the TCRbeta library was carried out with unique molecular identifiers. Each CDR3 protein is one row after TCRdb ran MiXCR on the PCR reads. Found here are roughly 790,000 distinct CDR3 sequences, 15% to 20% of them singletons; the top ten hold 5%. Sequenced material: PBMCs, mostly from graft donor cells, taken 360 days after TCRalphabeta/CD19-depleted stem cell transplant. The receptors stem from a male patient younger than 18 who had a stem cell transplant for acute lymphoblastic leukemia, so the T cells may come from the graft donor.

This clonotype was detected ten times or more. J is TRBJ1-2 and V is TRBV4-1, with no clear D. V was cut by 3 bases and J by 2 bases, with 22 bases left in between. The CDR3 has 18 amino acids. Per the germline V gene, CDR1 is MGHRA and CDR2 is YSYEKL. The CDR3 DNA sequence: TGCGCCAGCAGCCACCTTATCCCCAGCGCCACAGCCAACTATGGCTACACCTTC. Its translation: CASSHLIPSATANYGYTF.

Only a few counts were recorded for this clonotype. The CDR3 sequence: CSASRLAANNEQFF. The CDR3 coding sequence is TGCAGTGCCTCGCGACTAGCGGCTAACAATGAGCAGTTCTTC. The V call is TRBV20-1, the J call TRBJ2-1; 9 bases map to TRBD2. Losses at the gene ends were 6 bases for V and 5 bases for J; bases not matched to a gene: 8. Germline-derived CDR1 and CDR2 are DFQATT and SNEGSKA (reference sequence). The CDR3 sequence is 14 residues long.